Listed here are 5 T cell receptor beta chains from one sample, sequenced in a study of lymphopenia after photon versus proton radiotherapy. Profiling relied on immunoSEQ multiplex PCR, and the TCRdb table lists in-frame clones only, not all of them. The sample yields 70,000 or so clones, approximately 90% seen once. Here the sequenced sample was peripheral blood, taken from a patient treated with photon-based radiotherapy. The source is a woman aged 40 to 50 with cholangiocarcinoma.

The gene calls are TRBV15 and TRBJ2-7; D call uncertain. With 0 bases removed from V and 5 bases from J, the gap between germline ends came to 8 bases. This CDR3 has 13 amino acids. Germline V gene data show CDR1 as LNHNV and CDR2 as YYDKDF (reference sequence). CDR3: CATSREQLDEQYF. DNA for the CDR3: TGTGCCACCAGCAGAGAACAGCTCGACGAGCAGTACTTC.

The chain employs TRBV28 and TRBJ1-5, with a possible D match to TRBD1 (5 bases). Trimming shortened V by 8 bases and J by 2 bases, and 16 bases separated the two germline ends. The germline CDR1 and CDR2 sequences are MDHEN and SYDVKM. The CDR3 sequence is 15 residues long. The CDR3 sequence is CASSQGEVGNQPQHF. CDR3 sequence (DNA): TGTGCCAGCTCGCAGGGAGAGGTGGGCAATCAGCCCCAGCATTTT.

The J gene is TRBJ2-3, the V gene TRBV9; TRBD2 agrees at 8 bases. The CDR3 spans 14 residues. Germline trimming cut 3 bases from V and 5 bases from J; bases unmatched to any gene: 5. Germline-derived CDR1 and CDR2 are SGDLS and YYNGEE. As DNA, the CDR3 is TGTGCCAGCAGCGGTAGCGGGACCCTAGATACGCAGTATTTT. Protein: CASSGSGTLDTQYF.

V usage is TRBV5-1 and J usage is TRBJ1-1; TRBD1 matches 9 bases. The CDR3 consists of 15 residues. Germline-derived CDR1 and CDR2 are SGHRS and YFSETQ. After removal of 7 bases from V and 0 bases from J, the junction contained 7 bases not matched to a gene. The chain's CDR3 is CASANDRGMNTEAFF. In DNA, the CDR3 is TGCGCCAGCGCCAATGACAGGGGGATGAACACTGAAGCTTTCTTT.

The chain uses TRBV2 and TRBJ2-1, with D perhaps TRBD2 (6 bases). Germline V lookup: CDR1 SNHLY, CDR2 FYNNEI. This CDR3 region has 13 residues. Trimming shortened V by 9 bases and J by 15 bases, and 24 bases separated the two germline ends. CDR3 sequence: CASKTGTPVVRFF. The CDR3 DNA follows: TGTGCCAGTAAAACCGGGACTCCCGTCGTCAGGTTCTTC. Supplemented by reference TRBV2 and TRBJ2-1, the full variable domain reads EPEVTQTPSHQVTQMGQEVILRCVPISNHLYFYWYRQILGQKVEFLVSFYNNEISEKSEIFDDQFSVERPDGSNFTLKIRSTKLEDSAMYFCASKTGTPVVRFFGPGTRLTVL.